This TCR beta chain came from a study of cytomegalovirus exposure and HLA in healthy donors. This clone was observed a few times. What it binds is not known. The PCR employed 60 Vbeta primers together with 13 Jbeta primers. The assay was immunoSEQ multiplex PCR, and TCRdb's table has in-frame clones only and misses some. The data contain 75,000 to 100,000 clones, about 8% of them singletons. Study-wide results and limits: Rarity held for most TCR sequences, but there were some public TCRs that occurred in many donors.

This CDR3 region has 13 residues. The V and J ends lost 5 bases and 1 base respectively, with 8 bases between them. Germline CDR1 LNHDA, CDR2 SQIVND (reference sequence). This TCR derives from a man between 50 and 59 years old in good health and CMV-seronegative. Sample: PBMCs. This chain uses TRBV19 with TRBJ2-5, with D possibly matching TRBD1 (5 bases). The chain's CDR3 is CASSPGIQETQYF. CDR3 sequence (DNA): TGTGCCAGTAGTCCAGGGATCCAAGAGACCCAGTACTTC.